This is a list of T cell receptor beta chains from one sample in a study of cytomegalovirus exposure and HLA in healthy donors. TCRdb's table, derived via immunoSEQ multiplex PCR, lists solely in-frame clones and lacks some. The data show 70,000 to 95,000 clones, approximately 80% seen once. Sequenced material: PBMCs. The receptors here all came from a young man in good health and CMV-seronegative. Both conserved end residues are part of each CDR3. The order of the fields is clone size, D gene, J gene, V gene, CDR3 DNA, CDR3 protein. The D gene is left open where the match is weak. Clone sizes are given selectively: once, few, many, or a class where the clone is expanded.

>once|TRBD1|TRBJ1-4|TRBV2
TGTGCCAGTTGGGGACAGGGAACTAATGAAAAACTGTTTTTT
CASWGQGTNEKLFF
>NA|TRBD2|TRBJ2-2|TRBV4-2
TGTGCCAGCAGCCAAGAGGGGGGACTAGCGAACACCGGGGAGCTGTTTTTT
CASSQEGGLANTGELFF
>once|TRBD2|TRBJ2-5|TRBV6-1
TGTGCCAGCGATGGACTAGCGGGGGGAAAAGAGACCCAGTACTTC
CASDGLAGGKETQYF
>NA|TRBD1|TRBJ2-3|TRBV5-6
TGTGCCGGCAGCCACTACAGGGGAAGCACAGATACGCAGTATTTT
CAGSHYRGSTDTQYF
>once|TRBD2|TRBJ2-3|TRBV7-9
TGTGCCAGCAGTCCTAGCGGGGGGGATACGCAGTATTTT
CASSPSGGDTQYF
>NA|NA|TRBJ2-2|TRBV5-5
TGTGCCAGCAGCTTACTAGAGTTCGGGGAGCTGTTTTTT
CASSLLEFGELFF
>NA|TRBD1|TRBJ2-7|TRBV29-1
TGCAGCGTTGGATCCCTCCAAGGGGGCCACGAGCAGTACTTC
CSVGSLQGGHEQYF
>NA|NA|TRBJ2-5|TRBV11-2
TGTGCCAGCAGCTTAACGGTCGACTTAATCATTTCAACGGAGACCCAGTACTTC
CASSLTVDLIISTETQYF
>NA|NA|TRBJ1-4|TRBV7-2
TGTGCCAGCAGTCGACAGCCGAATGAAAAACTGTTTTTT
CASSRQPNEKLFF
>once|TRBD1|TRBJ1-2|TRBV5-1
TGCGCCAGCAGTCCCGGACAGGGATTCGGCGGCTACACCTTC
CASSPGQGFGGYTF
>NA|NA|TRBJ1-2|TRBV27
TGTGCCAGCCGCTACTCCGCGACGAGGAACTATGGCTACACCTTC
CASRYSATRNYGYTF
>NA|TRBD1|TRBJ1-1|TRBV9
TGTGCCAGCAGCCTTATTACAGGGGGAGACACTGAAGCTTTCTTT
CASSLITGGDTEAFF
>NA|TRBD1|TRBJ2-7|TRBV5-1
TGCGCCAGCAGCTTGGACCCGGGACAGCCCAGCGAGCAGTACTTC
CASSLDPGQPSEQYF
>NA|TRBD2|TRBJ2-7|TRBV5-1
TGCGCCAGCAGCTTGGCTCCCCAGCGGGGGAATCCCTACGAGCAGTACTTC
CASSLAPQRGNPYEQYF
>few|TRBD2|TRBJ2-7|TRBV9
TGTGCCAGCAGCGCGGGGACTAACTCCTACGAGCAGTACTTC
CASSAGTNSYEQYF
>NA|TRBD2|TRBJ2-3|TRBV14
TGTGCCAGCAGCTTCCCGGGACTAGCGCCAGATACGCAGTATTTT
CASSFPGLAPDTQYF
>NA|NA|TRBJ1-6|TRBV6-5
TGTGCCAGCAGATACAGTGGGGCGAATTCACCCCTCCACTTT
CASRYSGANSPLHF
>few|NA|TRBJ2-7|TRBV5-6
TGTGCCAGCAGCTCCGCCCCGGGTACCCCGGAGCAGTACTTC
CASSSAPGTPEQYF
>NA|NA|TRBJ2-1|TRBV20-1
TGCAGTGCTAGAGATGCAGGACTACAGTTCTTC
CSARDAGLQFF
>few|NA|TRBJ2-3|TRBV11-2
TGTGCCAGCAGCTCCCCGGACGGGATCACGCAGTATTTT
CASSSPDGITQYF
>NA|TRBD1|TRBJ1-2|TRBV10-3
TGTGCCATCAGCGGGACAGGGGAGGGCTACACCTTC
CAISGTGEGYTF
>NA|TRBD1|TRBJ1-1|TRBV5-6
TGTGCCAGCAGCCATAGACAGGGTAGGAGCACTGAAGCTTTCTTT
CASSHRQGRSTEAFF
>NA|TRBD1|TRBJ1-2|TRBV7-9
TGTGCCAGCAACCCTGTGGGGACAGGAAACTATGGCTACACCTTC
CASNPVGTGNYGYTF
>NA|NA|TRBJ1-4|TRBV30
TGTGCCTGGAGTCGGTCAGGAGAAAAACTGTTTTTT
CAWSRSGEKLFF
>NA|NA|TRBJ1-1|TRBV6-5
TGTGCCAGCAGTTACTCGAAGACAGGCACTGAAGCTTTCTTT
CASSYSKTGTEAFF
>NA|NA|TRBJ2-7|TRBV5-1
TGCGCCAGCAGCCCTTCAAATGCGGACGAGCAGTACTTC
CASSPSNADEQYF
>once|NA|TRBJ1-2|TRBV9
TGTGCCAGCAGCTCAGGGGTTCTTGGCTACACCTTC
CASSSGVLGYTF
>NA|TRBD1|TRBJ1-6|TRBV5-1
TGCGCCAGCAGCGTAACAGGGGACAATTCACCCCTCCACTTT
CASSVTGDNSPLHF
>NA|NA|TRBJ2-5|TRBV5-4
TGTGCCAGCAGCTTGGCATCGAGTCCCTCGAGAGAGCAGTACTTC
CASSLASSPSREQYF
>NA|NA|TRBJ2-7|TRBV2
TGTGCCAGCAGTGAAGACACGACGGCGGGTAAGCAGTACTTC
CASSEDTTAGKQYF
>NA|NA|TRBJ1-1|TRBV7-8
TGTGCCAGCATCGCCTTGACAGCTGAAGCTTTCTTT
CASIALTAEAFF
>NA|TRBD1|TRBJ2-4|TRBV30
TGTGCCTGGAGGATTAAGGGACAGGTAGCCAAAAACATTCAGTACTTC
CAWRIKGQVAKNIQYF
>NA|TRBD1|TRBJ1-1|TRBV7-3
TGTGCCAGCAGCTTAAGCCAGGGGGCTGAAGCTTTCTTT
CASSLSQGAEAFF
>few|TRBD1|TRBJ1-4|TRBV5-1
TGCGCCAGCTCGCGAACAGGGGCGGTTGAAAAACTGTTTTTT
CASSRTGAVEKLFF
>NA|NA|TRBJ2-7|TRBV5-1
TGCGCCAGCAGCTTGGACAGGGACACCTACGAGCAGTACTTC
CASSLDRDTYEQYF
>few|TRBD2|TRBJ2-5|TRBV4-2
TGTGCCAGCAGCCCCAGGGTAGCGGGGGAGGGGGAGACCCAGTACTTC
CASSPRVAGEGETQYF
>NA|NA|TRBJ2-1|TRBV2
TGTGCCAGCAGTGACCTCGGGGGATACAATGAGCAGTTCTTC
CASSDLGGYNEQFF
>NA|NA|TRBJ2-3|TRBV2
TGTGCCAGCAGGAAGACTTCCACCACAGATACGCAGTATTTT
CASRKTSTTDTQYF
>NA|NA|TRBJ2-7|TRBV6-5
TGTGCCAGCAGTTACCGGGGCGGGATGGACGAGCAGTACTTC
CASSYRGGMDEQYF
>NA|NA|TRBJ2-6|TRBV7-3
TGTGCCAGCAGCCTCGCAGGGGGGGCCAACGTCCTGACTTTC
CASSLAGGANVLTF
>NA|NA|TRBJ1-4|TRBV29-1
TGCAGCGTTAGCCTCGGTGAAAAACTGTTTTTT
CSVSLGEKLFF
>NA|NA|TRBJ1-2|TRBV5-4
TGTGCCAGCAGCTTATTCGGCGGGGGGCCCGGCTATGGCTACACCTTC
CASSLFGGGPGYGYTF
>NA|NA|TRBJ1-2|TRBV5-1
TGCGCCAGCAGTCCGGGACACAACTATGGCTACACCTTC
CASSPGHNYGYTF
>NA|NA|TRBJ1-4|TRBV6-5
TGTGCCAGCAGTTACGGGAGGGGGGCAGGGGACGAAAAACTGTTTTTT
CASSYGRGAGDEKLFF
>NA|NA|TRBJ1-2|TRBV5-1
TGCGCCAGCAGCCCCCTGCAGGTGATCTATGGCTACACCTTC
CASSPLQVIYGYTF
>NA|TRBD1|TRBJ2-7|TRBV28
TGTGCCAGCAGTGAGGGGGCCCACGAGCAGTACTTC
CASSEGAHEQYF
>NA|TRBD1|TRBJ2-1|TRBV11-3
TGTGCCAGCAGCTTAGGAGAGGACAGGGATTATGAGCAGTTCTTC
CASSLGEDRDYEQFF